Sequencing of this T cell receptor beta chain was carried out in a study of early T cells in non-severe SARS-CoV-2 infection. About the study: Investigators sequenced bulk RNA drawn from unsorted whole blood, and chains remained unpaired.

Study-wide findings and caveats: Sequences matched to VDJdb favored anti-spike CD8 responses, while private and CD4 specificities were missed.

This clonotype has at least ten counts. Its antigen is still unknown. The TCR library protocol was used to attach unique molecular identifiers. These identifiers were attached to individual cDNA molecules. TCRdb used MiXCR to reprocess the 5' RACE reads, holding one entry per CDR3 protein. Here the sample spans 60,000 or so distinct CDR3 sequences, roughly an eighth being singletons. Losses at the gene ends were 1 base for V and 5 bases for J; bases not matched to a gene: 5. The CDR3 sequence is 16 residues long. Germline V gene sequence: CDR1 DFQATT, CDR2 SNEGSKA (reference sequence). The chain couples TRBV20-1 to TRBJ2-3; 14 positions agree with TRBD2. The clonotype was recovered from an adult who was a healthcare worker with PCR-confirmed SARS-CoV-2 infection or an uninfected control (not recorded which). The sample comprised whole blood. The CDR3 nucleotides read TGCAGTGCTAGAGGGGAGGGACTAGCGGGGGTAGATACGCAGTATTTT. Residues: CSARGEGLAGVDTQYF.